Below are 12 T cell receptor beta chains sequenced from a single sample in a study of T-cell reconstitution after alpha-beta-depleted transplantation in children. A TCRbeta library incorporating unique molecular identifiers was prepared. MiXCR was run by TCRdb on the PCR reads, yielding one entry per CDR3 protein. The sample yields about 98,000 distinct CDR3 sequences, about 25% seen once. This sample comprised PBMCs, obtained before TCRalphabeta/CD19-depleted stem cell transplant. The receptors derive from a boy younger than 10 with acute lymphoblastic leukemia, due to receive a stem cell transplant.

This clonotype was picked up many times. V and J are TRBV20-1 and TRBJ1-1, with 7 positions matching TRBD1. Germline CDR1 DFQATT, CDR2 SNEGSKA (reference sequence). This CDR3 contains 11 residues. With V trimmed by 8 bases and J by 3 bases, 3 bases remained unmatched. CDR3 sequence reads: CSRQGYTEAFF. As DNA, the CDR3 is TGCAGTCGACAGGGATACACTGAAGCTTTCTTT.

This clonotype was counted a few times. This chain links TRBV20-1 with TRBJ2-1; the match to TRBD2 covers 13 bases. The CDR3 has 15 amino acids. V lost 6 bases and J lost 7; bases outside the gene matches: 9. The germline V gene has CDR1 DFQATT and CDR2 SNEGSKA (reference sequence). DNA of the CDR3: TGCAGTGCAACTATGGGACTAGCGGGATGGAATGAGCAGTTCTTC. This encodes CSATMGLAGWNEQFF.

The CDR3 reads CASISYYTGYNEQFF. The CDR3 coding sequence is TGTGCCAGCATATCCTACTATACAGGTTACAATGAGCAGTTCTTC. The chain links TRBV13 to TRBJ2-1, with D tentatively TRBD1 (5 bases). V was trimmed by 7 bases and J by 4 bases, leaving 17 bases between them. The CDR3 runs to 15 residues. Germline V CDR1 and CDR2: PRHDT, FYEKMQ (reference sequence).

This clonotype came up a few times. This sequence joins TRBV20-1 and TRBJ2-3; TRBD1 might be the D (6 bases). Germline values: CDR1 DFQATT, CDR2 SNEGSKA (reference sequence). The CDR3 has 14 amino acids. Trimming shortened V by 0 bases and J by 3 bases, and 10 bases separated the two germline ends. CDR3 nucleotide sequence: TGCAGTGCTAGAGATCAAGGGGGAACAGATACGCAGTATTTT. Its protein product is CSARDQGGTDTQYF.

The gene calls are TRBV7-2 and TRBJ2-3; D is uncertain. CDR3 length: 15 amino acids. Looked up from germline, CDR1 is SGHTA and CDR2 is FQGNSA. With 1 base removed from V and 6 bases from J, the gap between germline ends came to 14 bases. The CDR3 sequence is CASSLGLLTGDTQYF. Here the CDR3 DNA reads TGTGCCAGCAGCTTAGGTCTCTTGACCGGGGATACGCAGTATTTT.

A few counts support this clonotype. V is TRBV20-1 and J is TRBJ1-2; the D gene is possibly TRBD1 (6 bases). Trimming shortened V by 1 base and J by 3 bases, and 9 bases separated the two germline ends. The germline CDR1 and CDR2 sequences are DFQATT and SNEGSKA (reference sequence). This CDR3 comprises 13 residues. Written as DNA, the CDR3 is TGCAGTGCTAGAGTTCAGGGGTACTATGGCTACACCTTC. It is translated as CSARVQGYYGYTF.

This clonotype was counted a few times. The chain links TRBV14 to TRBJ2-7; 8 bases line up with TRBD2. V dropped 1 base and J dropped 5; count of bases not matched to a gene: 13. This CDR3 comprises 17 residues. The germline V gene has CDR1 SGHDN and CDR2 FVKESK. Written as DNA, the CDR3 is TGTGCCAGCAGCCAAGGCCCAACACTAGCGGAGGTGGACGAGCAGTACTTC. Its translation: CASSQGPTLAEVDEQYF.

This chain uses TRBV20-1 with TRBJ1-3; D may be TRBD1 (6 bases). Trimming stripped 3 bases from V and 0 bases from J, with 15 bases between. This CDR3 has 16 residues. Germline V gene sequence: CDR1 DFQATT, CDR2 SNEGSKA (reference sequence). CDR3 DNA: TGCAGTGCTAGGGTACAGGGCCAACGCTCTGGAAACACCATATATTTT. Amino acid sequence: CSARVQGQRSGNTIYF.

This clonotype came up a few times. The rearrangement links TRBV4-2 to TRBJ2-3; the D gene is possibly TRBD2 (5 bases). Germline assignment: CDR1 LGHNA and CDR2 YNFKEQ. This CDR3 region has 16 residues. The V and J ends lost 0 bases and 4 bases respectively, with 14 bases between them. CDR3 residues: CASSQDTSGGSDTQYF. CDR3 sequence (DNA): TGTGCCAGCAGCCAAGATACCAGCGGAGGTTCAGATACGCAGTATTTT.

At least ten counts were recorded for this clonotype. The chain carries TRBV9 and TRBJ2-3; 7 nucleotides line up with TRBD2. There are 16 residues in the CDR3. Per the germline V gene, CDR1 is SGDLS and CDR2 is YYNGEE. V gave up 2 bases and J gave up 2 bases; unmatched junction bases: 8. Here the CDR3 reads CASSVESSGLTDTQYF. CDR3 in DNA: TGTGCCAGCAGCGTTGAGTCTAGCGGCCTCACAGATACGCAGTATTTT. Full variable domain (outside the CDR3, taken from reference TRBV9 and TRBJ2-3): DSGVTQTPKHLITATGQRVTLRCSPRSGDLSVYWYQQSLDQGLQFLIQYYNGEERAKGNILERFSAQQFPDLHSELNLSSLELGDSALYFCASSVESSGLTDTQYFGPGTRLTVL.

The chain employs TRBV27 and TRBJ2-7; tentatively, D is TRBD2 (6 bases). Trimming pared 3 bases from V and 0 bases from J, leaving 18 bases between. Germline CDR1 MNHEY, CDR2 SMNVEV (reference sequence). The CDR3 runs to 17 residues. The CDR3 reads CASSLRRTGLSSYEQYF. The CDR3 region has the DNA TGTGCCAGCAGTTTGCGGAGAACGGGACTGAGCTCCTACGAGCAGTACTTC.

The chain uses TRBV5-1 and TRBJ1-4, with D perhaps TRBD1 (6 bases). CDR3 length: 15 amino acids. With 0 bases removed from V and 7 bases from J, the gap between germline ends came to 13 bases. Germline V gene lookup returns CDR1 SGHRS and CDR2 YFSETQ. The CDR3 is CASSLVAGVGEKLFF. The CDR3 bases are TGCGCCAGCAGCTTGGTTGCAGGGGTGGGTGAAAAACTGTTTTTT. Filled out from reference TRBV5-1 and TRBJ1-4, the complete variable domain reads KAGVTQTPRYLIKTRGQQVTLSCSPISGHRSVSWYQQTPGQGLQFLFEYFSETQRNKGNFPGRFSGRQFSNSRSEMNVSTLELGDSALYLCASSLVAGVGEKLFFGSGTQLSVL.